This T cell receptor beta chain was identified during a study of blood T cells in healthy people across ages (dated by TCRdb to between 2014 and 2017). Turning to the overall study: In model experiments, roughly one uniquely barcoded TCR beta cDNA molecule per two T cells was captured by template switching. Age-related changes in TCR beta repertoire diversity were measured in the study by deep sequencing normalized with unique cDNA molecular identifiers. Donors were grouped into four age groups: young (average roughly 16 years), middle-aged (approximately 41), aged (around 66) and long-lived (about 89). For two donors (one aged 18 to 30 and one aged 80 or older), the study analyzed two additional independent replicas of 1 million unique cDNA reads from the same blood draw. Broader findings and caveats from the paper: Because the CMV infection status of the donors was unknown, age-related changes in expanded clonotypes may potentially have been confounded. Compared with the aged group, the long-lived group had more naive CD4+ T cells, fewer expanded clones and increased TCR diversity, a pattern suggesting age selection. Estimates of total diversity from one million sequenced T cells were regarded as lower bounds and underestimates. Observed TCR beta diversity per million T cells fell roughly linearly with age, and a significant reduction was already apparent by age roughly 40. Since profiling was done on bulk unsorted PBMCs, naive and antigen-experienced compartments could not be conclusively compared. There was a strong correlation between observed TCR beta diversity and the percentage of naive T cells measured by flow cytometry.

Comments on this clonotype: The specificity of this receptor is unknown. One base away there is no much larger clone; base qualities are not given.

There are 16 amino acids in the CDR3, from cysteine to phenylalanine inclusive. Just CDR3 DNA is preserved here, 48 bases in frame from base 1. V ends up 9 bases short and J 8 bases short, with an unmatched junction base count of 16. The germline V gene (reference sequence) provides CDR1 LNHDA and CDR2 SQIVND. Preparation of the library involved 5' RACE. TCRdb shows the sequencer as Illumina HiSeq 2500. A second PCR of roughly 7 to 11 cycles was performed with a sample-barcoded 5' primer and a J-beta primer mix. Each TCR beta cDNA molecule received a unique molecular identifier from a template-switch 5' adaptor carrying 12 random nucleotides. At least 2.5 million CDR3-containing paired-end reads were obtained from each sample. First-strand cDNA synthesis was performed from all RNA using the Mint cDNA synthesis kit, with priming by a TRBC-specific oligonucleotide. Following uracil-DNA glycosylase treatment, all cDNA underwent a first 18-cycle PCR with the universal primers M1SS and BC2_uni_R. Per the original workflow: For normalization, 1 million high-quality reads were randomly selected from each sample, with every read carrying a distinct molecular identifier. Instead of being binned into consensus sequences, reads that shared molecular identifiers were thrown out. MiTCR, with a Q25 quality threshold and the strictest error-elimination algorithm, was used for CDR3 identification, clonotype clustering and error correction. Lower-bound total TCR beta diversity was estimated with a nonparametric unseen species model using Euler transformation. Starting from the raw public reads, TCRdb applied fastp trimming at Q25, assembled clones with MiXCR and retained in-frame beta chains. Here each entry gathers all rows of one CDR3 protein and keeps the most common genes and DNA. None of the V and J calls come from the authors' own analysis; TCRdb made them. Recorded for this sample are more than 450,000 distinct CDR3 sequences; about 26% of them occurred a single time. Approximately 3.6% of the sample is taken by the ten largest.

The donors were around 39 Caucasian individuals from Russia, aged 6 to 90 years, who were systemically healthy. Each donor gave ten milliliters of peripheral blood, drawn into EDTA-treated Vacutainer tubes. Ficoll-Paque density-gradient centrifugation was used to isolate PBMCs, with at least 7 million obtained per sample. Trizol reagent was used to extract total RNA from PBMCs, with at least 5 micrograms per sample. For every donor, flow cytometry on a PBMC aliquot measured the percentage of naive CD45RAhigh/CD27high T cells. The same data also contributed to another study, on T cells of mothers and their children. Per the second study: Donors were nine systemically healthy Caucasian individuals: three mothers and their six children. cDNA synthesis consumed the entire amount of extracted RNA, loaded at approximately 1.6 ug RNA in each 15 ul reaction. In the second PCR, the M1S primer introduced both the sample barcodes and 2-4 random nucleotides. Over 8.5 million TCR beta CDR3 reads came from each mother, compared with about 3.2 million reads from each child. TCR recombination output is similarly shaped by thymic selection in related and unrelated pairs, with a minor effect exerted by inherited differences. Normalized repertoire overlap was always slightly but never significantly higher in related than unrelated mother-child pairs. No persistent microchimeric T cell clones were found, with a detection sensitivity of approximately 94 clones per million clonotypes. Deep NGS was used in the study to compare the TCR beta repertoires of mothers and children and to look for features that separate related mother-child pairs from unrelated individuals. Mothers averaged roughly 36 +/- 4 years of age and children averaged about 10 +/- 4 years. After adapter ligation with NEBNext reagents, the libraries were sequenced on Illumina HiSeq 2000 with 100+100 nt paired-end reads. To prevent cross-contamination, the mother and child libraries were prepared a month apart and were sequenced in separate runs. For each donor, between roughly 500,000 and 2,300,000 distinct TCR beta clonotypes were identified. Naive TCR beta clonotypes were estimated from low-frequency clonotypes matched to each donor's FACS-determined naive share, without sorting.

The sample taken for sequencing was blood. This clonotype originated in a boy aged 2 to 9 in good health. The chain is assembled from TRBV19 and TRBJ1-6; TRBD1 lines up with 7 middle nucleotides. Read as DNA, the sequence is TGTGCCAGCGAAGCAGGGGGGCCATCTAGATATTCACCCCTCCACTTT. This encodes CASEAGGPSRYSPLHF.